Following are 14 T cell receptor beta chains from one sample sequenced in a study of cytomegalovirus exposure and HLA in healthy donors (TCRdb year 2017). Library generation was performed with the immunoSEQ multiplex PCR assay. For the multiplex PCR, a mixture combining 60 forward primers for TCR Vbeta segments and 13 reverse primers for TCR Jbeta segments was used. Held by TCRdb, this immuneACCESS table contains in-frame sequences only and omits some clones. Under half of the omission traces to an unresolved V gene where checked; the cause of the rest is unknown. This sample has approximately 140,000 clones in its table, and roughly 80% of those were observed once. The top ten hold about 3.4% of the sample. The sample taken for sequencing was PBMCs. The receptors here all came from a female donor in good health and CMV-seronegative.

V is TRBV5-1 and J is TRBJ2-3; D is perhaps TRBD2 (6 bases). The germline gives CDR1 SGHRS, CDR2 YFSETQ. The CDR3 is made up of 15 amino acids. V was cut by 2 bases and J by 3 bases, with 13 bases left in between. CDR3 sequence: CASSFPGEPTDTQYF. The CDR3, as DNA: TGCGCCAGCAGCTTTCCGGGAGAACCGACAGATACGCAGTATTTT.

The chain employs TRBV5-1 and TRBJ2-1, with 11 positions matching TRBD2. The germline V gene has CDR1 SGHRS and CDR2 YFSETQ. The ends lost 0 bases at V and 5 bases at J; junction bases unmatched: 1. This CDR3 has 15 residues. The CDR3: CASSLATSGDNEQFF. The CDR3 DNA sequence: TGCGCCAGCAGCTTGGCGACTAGCGGGGACAATGAGCAGTTCTTC.

CDR3 amino acids: CACTSSPPHYGYTF. DNA for the CDR3: TGTGCCTGCACCTCTTCCCCCCCCCACTATGGCTACACCTTC. The chain joins TRBV6-1 to TRBJ1-2; D remains unclear. The CDR3 runs 14 residues. The germline V and J ends were trimmed by 11 bases and 3 bases, with 19 bases remaining between them. Germline CDR1 MNHNS, CDR2 SASEGT.

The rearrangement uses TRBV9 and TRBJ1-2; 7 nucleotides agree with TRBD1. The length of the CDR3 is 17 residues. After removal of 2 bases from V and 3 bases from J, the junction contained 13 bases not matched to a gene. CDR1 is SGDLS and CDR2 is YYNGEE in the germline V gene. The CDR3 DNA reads TGTGCCAGCAGCGTTGCCACCTCCCGACAGGGTCACTATGGCTACACCTTC. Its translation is CASSVATSRQGHYGYTF.

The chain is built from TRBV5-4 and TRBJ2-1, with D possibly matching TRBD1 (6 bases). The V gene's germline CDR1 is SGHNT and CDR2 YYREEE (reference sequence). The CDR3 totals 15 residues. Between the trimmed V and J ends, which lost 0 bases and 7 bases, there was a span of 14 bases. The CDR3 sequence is CASSLAGTRDNEQFF. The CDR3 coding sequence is TGTGCCAGCAGCTTGGCCGGGACAAGGGATAATGAGCAGTTCTTC.

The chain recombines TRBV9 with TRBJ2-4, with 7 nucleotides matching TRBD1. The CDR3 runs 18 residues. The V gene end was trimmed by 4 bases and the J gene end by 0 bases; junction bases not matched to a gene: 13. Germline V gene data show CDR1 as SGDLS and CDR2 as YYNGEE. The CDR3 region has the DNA TGTGCCAGCAGCCCCCAAGAAGAGGACAGGTTAGCCAAAAACATTCAGTACTTC. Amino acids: CASSPQEEDRLAKNIQYF. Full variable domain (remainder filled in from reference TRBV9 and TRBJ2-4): DSGVTQTPKHLITATGQRVTLRCSPRSGDLSVYWYQQSLDQGLQFLIQYYNGEERAKGNILERFSAQQFPDLHSELNLSSLELGDSALYFCASSPQEEDRLAKNIQYFGAGTRLSVL.

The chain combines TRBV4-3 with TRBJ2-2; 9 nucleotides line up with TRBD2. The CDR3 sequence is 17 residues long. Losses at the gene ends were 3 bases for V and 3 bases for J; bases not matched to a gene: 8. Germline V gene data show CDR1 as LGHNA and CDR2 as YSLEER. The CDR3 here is CASSQSSGGIHTGELFF. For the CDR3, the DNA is TGCGCCAGCAGCCAGTCAAGCGGGGGGATTCACACCGGGGAGCTGTTTTTT.

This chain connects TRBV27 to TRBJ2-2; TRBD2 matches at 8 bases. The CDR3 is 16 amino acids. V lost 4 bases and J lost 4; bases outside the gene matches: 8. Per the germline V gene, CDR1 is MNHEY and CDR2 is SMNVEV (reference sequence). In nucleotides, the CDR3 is TGTGCCAGCAGTTCCCGGGGGGGCCGACGCACCGGGGAGCTGTTTTTT. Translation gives CASSSRGGRRTGELFF.

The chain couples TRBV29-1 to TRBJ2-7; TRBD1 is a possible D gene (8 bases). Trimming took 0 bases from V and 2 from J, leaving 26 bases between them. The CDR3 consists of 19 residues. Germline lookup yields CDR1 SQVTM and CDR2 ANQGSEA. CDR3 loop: CSVEEGVEGGQGLPYEQYF. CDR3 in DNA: TGCAGCGTTGAAGAGGGGGTAGAGGGTGGACAGGGACTACCCTACGAGCAGTACTTC.

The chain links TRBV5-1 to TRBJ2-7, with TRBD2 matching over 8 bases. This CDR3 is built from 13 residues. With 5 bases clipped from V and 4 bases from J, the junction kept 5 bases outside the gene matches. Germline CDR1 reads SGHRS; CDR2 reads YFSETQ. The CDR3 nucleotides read TGCGCCAGCAGTAATAGCGGGATGTACGAGCAGTACTTC. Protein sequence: CASSNSGMYEQYF. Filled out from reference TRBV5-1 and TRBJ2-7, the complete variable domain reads KAGVTQTPRYLIKTRGQQVTLSCSPISGHRSVSWYQQTPGQGLQFLFEYFSETQRNKGNFPGRFSGRQFSNSRSEMNVSTLELGDSALYLCASSNSGMYEQYFGPGTRLTVT.

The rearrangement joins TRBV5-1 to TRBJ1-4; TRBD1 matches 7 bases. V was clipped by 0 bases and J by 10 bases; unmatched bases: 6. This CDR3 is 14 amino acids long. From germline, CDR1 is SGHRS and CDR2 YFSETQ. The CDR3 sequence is CASSLGQGGGKLFF. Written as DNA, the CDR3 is TGCGCCAGCAGCTTGGGTCAGGGGGGCGGAAAACTGTTTTTT.

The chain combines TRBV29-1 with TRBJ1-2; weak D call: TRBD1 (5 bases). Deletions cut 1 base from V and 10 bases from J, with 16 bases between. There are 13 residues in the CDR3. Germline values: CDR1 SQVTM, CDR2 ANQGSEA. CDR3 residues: CSVEVMGRRDYTF. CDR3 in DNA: TGCAGCGTTGAAGTCATGGGGCGCAGGGACTACACCTTC.

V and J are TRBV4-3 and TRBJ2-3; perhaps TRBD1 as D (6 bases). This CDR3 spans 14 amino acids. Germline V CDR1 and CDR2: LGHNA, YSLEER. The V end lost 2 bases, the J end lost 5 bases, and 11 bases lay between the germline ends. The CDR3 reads CASSQTQGRDTQYF. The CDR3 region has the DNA TGCGCCAGCAGCCAAACACAGGGAAGAGATACGCAGTATTTT.

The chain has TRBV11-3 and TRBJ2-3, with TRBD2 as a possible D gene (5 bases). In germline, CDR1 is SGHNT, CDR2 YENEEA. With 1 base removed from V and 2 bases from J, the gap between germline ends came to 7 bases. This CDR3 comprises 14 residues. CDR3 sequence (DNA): TGTGCCAGCAGCTTAGGGACTTCCACAGATACGCAGTATTTT. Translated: CASSLGTSTDTQYF.